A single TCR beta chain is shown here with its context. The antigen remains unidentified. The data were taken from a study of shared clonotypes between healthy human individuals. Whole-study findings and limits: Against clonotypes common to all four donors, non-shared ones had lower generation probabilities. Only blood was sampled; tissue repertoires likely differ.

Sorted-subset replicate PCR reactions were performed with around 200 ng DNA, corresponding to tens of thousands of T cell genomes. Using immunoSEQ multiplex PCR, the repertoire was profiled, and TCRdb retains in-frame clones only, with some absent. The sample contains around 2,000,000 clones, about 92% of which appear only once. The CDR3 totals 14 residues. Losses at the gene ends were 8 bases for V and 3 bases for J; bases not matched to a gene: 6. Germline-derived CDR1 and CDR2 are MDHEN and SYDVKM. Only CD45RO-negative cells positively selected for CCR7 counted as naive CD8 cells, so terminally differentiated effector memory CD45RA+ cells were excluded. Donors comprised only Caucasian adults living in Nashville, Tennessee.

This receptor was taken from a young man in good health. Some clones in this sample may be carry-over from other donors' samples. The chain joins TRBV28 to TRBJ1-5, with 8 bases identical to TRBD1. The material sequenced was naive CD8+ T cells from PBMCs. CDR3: CASDRDRNNQPQHF. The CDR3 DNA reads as TGTGCCAGCGATCGGGACAGGAACAATCAGCCCCAGCATTTT.